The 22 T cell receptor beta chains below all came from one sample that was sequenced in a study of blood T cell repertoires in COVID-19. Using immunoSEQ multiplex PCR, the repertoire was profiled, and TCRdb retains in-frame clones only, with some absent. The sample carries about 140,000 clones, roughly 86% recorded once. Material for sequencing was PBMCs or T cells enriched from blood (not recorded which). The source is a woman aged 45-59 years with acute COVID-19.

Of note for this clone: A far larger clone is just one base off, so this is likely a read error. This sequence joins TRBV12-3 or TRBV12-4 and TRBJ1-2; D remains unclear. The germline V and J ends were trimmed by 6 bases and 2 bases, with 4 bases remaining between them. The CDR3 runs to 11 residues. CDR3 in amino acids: CASSQNYGYTF. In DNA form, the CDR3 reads TGTGCCAGCAGCCAAAACTATGGCTACACCTTC.

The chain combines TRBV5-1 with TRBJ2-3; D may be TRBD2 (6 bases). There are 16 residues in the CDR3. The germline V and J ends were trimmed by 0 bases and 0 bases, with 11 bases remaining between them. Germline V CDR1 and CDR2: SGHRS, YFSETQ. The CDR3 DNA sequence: TGCGCCAGCAGCTTGGACGGGGCGGGGAGCACAGATACGCAGTATTTT. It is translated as CASSLDGAGSTDTQYF.

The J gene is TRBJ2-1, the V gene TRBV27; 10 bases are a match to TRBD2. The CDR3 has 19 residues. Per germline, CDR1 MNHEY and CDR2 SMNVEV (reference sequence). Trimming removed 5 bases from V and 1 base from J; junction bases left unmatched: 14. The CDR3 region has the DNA TGTGCCAGCAGTACATGGACGCTAGCGGGAGACGGGTCCTACAATGAGCAGTTCTTC. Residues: CASSTWTLAGDGSYNEQFF.

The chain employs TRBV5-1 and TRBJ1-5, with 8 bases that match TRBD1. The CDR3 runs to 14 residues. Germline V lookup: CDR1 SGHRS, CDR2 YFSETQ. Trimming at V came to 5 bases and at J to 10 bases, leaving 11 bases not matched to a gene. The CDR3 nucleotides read TGCGCCAGCAGGATTAAGACAGGGGAAAGACCCCAGCATTTT. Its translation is CASRIKTGERPQHF.

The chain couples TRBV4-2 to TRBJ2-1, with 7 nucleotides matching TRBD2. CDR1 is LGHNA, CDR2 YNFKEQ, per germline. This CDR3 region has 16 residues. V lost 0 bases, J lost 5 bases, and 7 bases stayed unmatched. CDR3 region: CASSQEWLAVNNEQFF. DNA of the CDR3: TGTGCCAGCAGCCAAGAATGGCTAGCGGTAAACAATGAGCAGTTCTTC.

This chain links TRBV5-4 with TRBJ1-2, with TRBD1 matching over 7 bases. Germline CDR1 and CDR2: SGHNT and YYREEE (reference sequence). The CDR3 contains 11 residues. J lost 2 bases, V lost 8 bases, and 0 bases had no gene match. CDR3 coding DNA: TGTGCCAGGACAGGGAACTATGGCTACACCTTC. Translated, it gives CARTGNYGYTF. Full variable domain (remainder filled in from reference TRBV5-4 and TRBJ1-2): ETGVTQSPTHLIKTRGQQVTLRCSSQSGHNTVSWYQQALGQGPQFIFQYYREEENGRGNFPPRFSGLQFPNYSSELNVNALELDDSALYLCARTGNYGYTFGSGTRLTVV.

DNA of the CDR3: TGCAGTGCTAGTCGGGGGGGGCAGCAGTACTTC. Amino acids: CSASRGGQQYF. The J gene is TRBJ2-7, the V gene TRBV20-1; 8 bases are shared with TRBD2. The CDR3 spans 11 residues. The trim removed 3 bases at V and 8 bases at J, leaving 3 bases unmatched. CDR1 is DFQATT and CDR2 is SNEGSKA in the germline V gene (reference sequence).

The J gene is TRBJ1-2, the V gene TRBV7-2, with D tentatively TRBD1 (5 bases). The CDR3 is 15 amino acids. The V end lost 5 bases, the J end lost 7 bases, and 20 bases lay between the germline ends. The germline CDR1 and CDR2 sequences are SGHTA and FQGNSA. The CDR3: CASSPQGGRVVGYTF. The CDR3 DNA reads TGTGCCAGCAGCCCTCAAGGTGGCAGGGTGGTTGGCTACACCTTC.

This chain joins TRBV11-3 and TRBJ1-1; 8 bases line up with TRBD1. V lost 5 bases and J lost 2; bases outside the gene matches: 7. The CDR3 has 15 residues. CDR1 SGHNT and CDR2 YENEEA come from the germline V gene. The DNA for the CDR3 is TGTGCCAGCAGCCTACGGACAGGGCTAAACACTGAAGCTTTCTTT. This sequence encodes CASSLRTGLNTEAFF.

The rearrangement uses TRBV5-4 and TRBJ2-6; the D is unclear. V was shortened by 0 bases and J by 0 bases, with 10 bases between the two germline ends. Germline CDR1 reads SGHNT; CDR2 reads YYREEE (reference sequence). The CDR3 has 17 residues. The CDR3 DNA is TGTGCCAGCAGCTTGGGCGGTTCATCCTCTGGGGCCAACGTCCTGACTTTC. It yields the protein CASSLGGSSSGANVLTF.

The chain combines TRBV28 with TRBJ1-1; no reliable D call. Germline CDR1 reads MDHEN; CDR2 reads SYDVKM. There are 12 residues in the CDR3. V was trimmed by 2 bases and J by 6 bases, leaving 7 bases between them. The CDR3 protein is CASSLGRSEAFF. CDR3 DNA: TGTGCCAGCAGTTTAGGTCGGTCTGAAGCTTTCTTT.

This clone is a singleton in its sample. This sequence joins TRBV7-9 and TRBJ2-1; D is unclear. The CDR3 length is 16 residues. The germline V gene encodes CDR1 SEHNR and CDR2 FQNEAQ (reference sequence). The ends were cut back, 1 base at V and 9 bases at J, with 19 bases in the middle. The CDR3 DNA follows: TGTGCCAGCAGCTTAGTCCCCCCAGCTAGTAACTGTGAGCAGTTCTTC. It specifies CASSLVPPASNCEQFF.

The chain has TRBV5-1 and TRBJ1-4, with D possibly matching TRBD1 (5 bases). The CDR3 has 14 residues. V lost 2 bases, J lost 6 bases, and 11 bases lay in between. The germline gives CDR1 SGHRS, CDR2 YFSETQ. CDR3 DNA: TGCGCCAGCAGCTTCAGCCAGGGTGATGAAAAACTGTTTTTT. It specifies CASSFSQGDEKLFF.

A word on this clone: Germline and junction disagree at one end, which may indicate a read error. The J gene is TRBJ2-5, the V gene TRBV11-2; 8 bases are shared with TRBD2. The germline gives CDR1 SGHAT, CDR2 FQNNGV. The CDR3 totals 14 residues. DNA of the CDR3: TGTGCCAGCAGTTTAGGGACTAGACTAGAGACCCAGTACTTC. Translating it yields CASSLGTRLETQYF.

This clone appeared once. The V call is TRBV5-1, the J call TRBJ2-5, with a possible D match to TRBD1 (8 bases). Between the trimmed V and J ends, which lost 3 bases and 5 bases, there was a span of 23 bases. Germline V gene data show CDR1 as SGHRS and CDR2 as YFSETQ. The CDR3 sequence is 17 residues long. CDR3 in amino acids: CASSYGRTGRDIETQYF. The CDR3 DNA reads TGCGCCAGCAGCTACGGTAGGACAGGGAGGGATATTGAGACCCAGTACTTC.

CDR3 region: CAWRTSGHHEQFF. The CDR3 coding sequence is TGTGCCTGGAGGACTAGCGGGCACCATGAGCAGTTCTTC. This chain links TRBV30 with TRBJ2-1, with 10 bases matching TRBD2. This CDR3 contains 13 residues. Germline assignment: CDR1 GTSNPN and CDR2 SVGIG (reference sequence). V lost 3 bases and J lost 8; bases outside the gene matches: 4.

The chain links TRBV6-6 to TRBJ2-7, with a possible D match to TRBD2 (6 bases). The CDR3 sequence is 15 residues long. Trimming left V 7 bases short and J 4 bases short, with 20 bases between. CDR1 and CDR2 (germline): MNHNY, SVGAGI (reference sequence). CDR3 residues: CASTFGASASYEQYF. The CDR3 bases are TGTGCCAGCACCTTCGGGGCTAGCGCAAGTTACGAGCAGTACTTC.

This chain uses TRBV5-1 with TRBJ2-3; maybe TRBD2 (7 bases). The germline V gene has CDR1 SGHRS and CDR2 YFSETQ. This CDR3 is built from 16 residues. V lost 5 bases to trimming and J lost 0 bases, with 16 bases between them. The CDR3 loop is CASRPRRGLSTDTQYF. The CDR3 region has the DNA TGCGCCAGCAGACCGCGGCGGGGGCTGAGCACAGATACGCAGTATTTT. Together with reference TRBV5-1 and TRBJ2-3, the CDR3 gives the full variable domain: KAGVTQTPRYLIKTRGQQVTLSCSPISGHRSVSWYQQTPGQGLQFLFEYFSETQRNKGNFPGRFSGRQFSNSRSEMNVSTLELGDSALYLCASRPRRGLSTDTQYFGPGTRLTVL.

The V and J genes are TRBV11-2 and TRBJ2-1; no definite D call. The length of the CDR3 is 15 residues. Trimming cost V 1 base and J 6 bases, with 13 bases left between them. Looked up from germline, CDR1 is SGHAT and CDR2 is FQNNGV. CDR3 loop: CASSLGASQTNEQFF. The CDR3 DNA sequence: TGTGCCAGCAGCTTAGGAGCGTCCCAGACCAATGAGCAGTTCTTC.

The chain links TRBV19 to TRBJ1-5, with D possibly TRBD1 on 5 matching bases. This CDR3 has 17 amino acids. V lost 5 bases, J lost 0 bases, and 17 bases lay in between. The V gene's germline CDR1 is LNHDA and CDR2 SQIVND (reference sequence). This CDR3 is CASSPARQSYSNQPQHF. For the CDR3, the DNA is TGTGCCAGTAGTCCCGCCCGACAGTCATATAGCAATCAGCCCCAGCATTTT.

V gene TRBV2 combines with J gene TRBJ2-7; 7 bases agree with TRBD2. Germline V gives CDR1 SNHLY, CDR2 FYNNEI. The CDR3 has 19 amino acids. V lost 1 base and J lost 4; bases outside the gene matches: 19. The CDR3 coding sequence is TGTGCCAGCAGTGAAGGCCCCGGGGAAGTTGGCGGGAGATGGTACGAGCAGTACTTC. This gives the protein CASSEGPGEVGGRWYEQYF. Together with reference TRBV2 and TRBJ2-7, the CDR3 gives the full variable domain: EPEVTQTPSHQVTQMGQEVILRCVPISNHLYFYWYRQILGQKVEFLVSFYNNEISEKSEIFDDQFSVERPDGSNFTLKIRSTKLEDSAMYFCASSEGPGEVGGRWYEQYFGPGTRLTVT.

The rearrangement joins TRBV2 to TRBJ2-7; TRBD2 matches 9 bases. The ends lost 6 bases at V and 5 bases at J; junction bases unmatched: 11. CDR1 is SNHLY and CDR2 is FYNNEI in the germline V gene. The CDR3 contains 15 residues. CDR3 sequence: CASRESLAGLHEQYF. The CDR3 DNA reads TGTGCCAGCAGAGAATCACTAGCGGGTCTCCACGAGCAGTACTTC.